The sequence of this TCR beta chain was determined in a study of T-cell reconstitution after alpha-beta-depleted transplantation in children. It was with unique molecular identifiers that the TCRbeta library was prepared. TCRdb independently ran MiXCR on the PCR reads; one entry per CDR3 protein. The sample contains roughly 590,000 distinct CDR3 sequences, 16% of which appear only once. Deletions cut 1 base from V and 5 bases from J, with 8 bases between. The germline V gene encodes CDR1 LGHNA and CDR2 YSLEER. The CDR3 totals 13 residues. This clonotype has just a few counts. The V and J genes are TRBV4-3 and TRBJ2-5, with D unclear. The sample was PBMCs from the stem cell graft donor, taken from the stem cell graft. The TCR comes from a human donor who donated a stem cell graft to a child with acute myeloid leukemia. CDR3 amino acids: CASSQGLSETQYF. CDR3 DNA: TGCGCCAGCAGCCAAGGCCTGTCGGAGACCCAGTACTTC.